A single T cell receptor (beta chain) is shown here with its context. Its antigen is undetermined. Germline lookup yields CDR1 WSHSY and CDR2 SAAADI. With V trimmed by 2 bases and J by 4 bases, 8 bases remained unmatched. The CDR3 totals 16 residues. This sample was included in a study of OX40 agonist ivuxolimab in advanced cancers. Study summary: Enrollees could have had prior anti-PD-1, anti-PD-L1 or anti-CTLA-4 therapy, which about 42% had received.

Only in-frame clones appear in the TCRdb table, and some are missing; sequencing was by immunoSEQ multiplex PCR. The repertoire has approximately 82,000 clones, roughly 85% of them found once; the top ten carry approximately 0.9%. General study results and limits: The study observed clonal expansion of CD4+ and CD8+ blood T cells by week 6 at 0.1 to 3.0 mg/kg. Researchers report that CD8+ T cells had, on average, more expanded clones than CD4+.

The receptor was derived from an adult with an advanced solid tumor such as melanoma, head and neck, liver or kidney cancer. The input for sequencing was CD4+ or CD8+ T cells sorted from blood, taken in a trial of the OX40 agonist ivuxolimab. The chain carries TRBV10-2 and TRBJ2-7; TRBD2 agrees at 10 bases. The CDR3: CASSERWSGGGYEQYF. The CDR3 DNA sequence: TGCGCCAGCAGTGAGAGGTGGAGCGGGGGGGGGTACGAGCAGTACTTC.